The sequence of this T cell receptor (beta chain) was determined in a study of cytomegalovirus exposure and HLA in healthy donors. Details on this clone: Its cognate antigen is unknown.

Findings of the study overall: The study recorded over 150 TCR beta chains that were cytomegalovirus-associated.

PCR involved 60 Vbeta and 13 Jbeta primers. The data were produced by immunoSEQ multiplex PCR, yet TCRdb's version contains in-frame clones alone and is incomplete. The sample contains about 170,000 clones, 70% to 90% of which appear only once. This CDR3 comprises 16 residues. Between the trimmed V and J ends, which lost 0 bases and 0 bases, there was a span of 6 bases. The V gene's germline CDR1 is MNHNY and CDR2 SVGAGI (reference sequence). The sample comprised PBMCs. This chain connects TRBV6-6 to TRBJ1-6; no clear D. The TCR sequence derives from a woman aged 18 to 35 in good health and CMV-seronegative. The CDR3 reads CASSYSPSSYNSPLHF. The CDR3 DNA follows: TGTGCCAGCAGTTACTCCCCGAGCTCCTATAATTCACCCCTCCACTTT.